The T cell receptor beta chain under discussion was sequenced for a study of cytomegalovirus exposure and HLA in healthy donors. Donors were ostensibly healthy at sampling, although undocumented immune exposures were probable. The CDR3 covers 14 residues. Germline CDR1 LNHNV, CDR2 YYDKDF (reference sequence). Trimming took 5 bases from V and 3 from J; bases not matched to a gene: 4. Researchers ran the PCR with 60 Vbeta and 13 Jbeta primers. Sequenced by immunoSEQ multiplex PCR; TCRdb stores in-frame clones only, minus some. This sample has approximately 290,000 clones; 75% to 90% occur once, and the top ten carry more than 0.3%. This clone was found once.

Sequencing used PBMCs. This chain uses TRBV15 with TRBJ1-5, with 7 bases aligning to TRBD1. This clonotype was sampled from a girl between 2 and 10 years old in good health and CMV-seronegative. CDR3 loop: CATSPTGVNQPQHF. Written as DNA, the CDR3 is TGTGCCACCAGCCCTACAGGGGTCAATCAGCCCCAGCATTTT.